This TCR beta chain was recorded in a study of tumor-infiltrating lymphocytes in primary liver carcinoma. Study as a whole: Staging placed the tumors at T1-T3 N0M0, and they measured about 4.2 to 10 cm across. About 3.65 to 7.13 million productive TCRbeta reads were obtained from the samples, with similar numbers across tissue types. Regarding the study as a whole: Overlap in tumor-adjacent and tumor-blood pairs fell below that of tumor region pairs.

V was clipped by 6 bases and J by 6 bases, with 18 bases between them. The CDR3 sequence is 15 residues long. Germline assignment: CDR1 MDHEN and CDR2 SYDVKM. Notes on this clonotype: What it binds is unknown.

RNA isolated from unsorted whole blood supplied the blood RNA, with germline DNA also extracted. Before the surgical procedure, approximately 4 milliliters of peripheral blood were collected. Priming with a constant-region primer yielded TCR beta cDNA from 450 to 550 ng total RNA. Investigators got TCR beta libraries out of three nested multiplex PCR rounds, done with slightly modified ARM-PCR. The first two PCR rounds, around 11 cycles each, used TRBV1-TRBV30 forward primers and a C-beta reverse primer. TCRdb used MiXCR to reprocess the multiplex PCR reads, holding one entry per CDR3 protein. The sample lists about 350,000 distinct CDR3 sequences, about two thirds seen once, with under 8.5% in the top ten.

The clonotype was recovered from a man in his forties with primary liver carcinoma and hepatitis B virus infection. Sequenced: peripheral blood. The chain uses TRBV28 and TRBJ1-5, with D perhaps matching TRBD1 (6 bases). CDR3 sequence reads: CASSPVRGAVQPQHF. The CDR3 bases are TGTGCCAGCAGCCCCGTGCGGGGGGCGGTTCAGCCCCAGCATTTT. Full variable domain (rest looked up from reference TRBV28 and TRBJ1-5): DVKVTQSSRYLVKRTGEKVFLECVQDMDHENMFWYRQDPGLGLRLIYFSYDVKMKEKGDIPEGYSVSREKKERFSLILESASTNQTSMYLCASSPVRGAVQPQHFGDGTRLSIL.